Only a few counts were recorded for the clone carrying this TCR beta chain. Its antigen is still unknown. The entry originates in a study of response to subunit inactivated influenza vaccine. Study-level results: Each seasonal influenza vaccination recruits few new T cells, the authors suggested.

TCRdb ran MiXCR on the RT-PCR reads and lists one entry per CDR3 protein. The data show 500,000 to 550,000 distinct CDR3 sequences, with approximately 7.3% seen just once and less than 15% held by the top ten. This specimen consisted of PBMCs from blood, obtained around 25 months after vaccination. The TCR sequence derives from a man between 50 and 69 years old who received an inactivated influenza vaccine.

Here the CDR3 DNA reads TGTGCCAGCAGCTTAGTCCTCCGGGAGGGGGGTACGCAGTATTTT. Translating it yields CASSLVLREGGTQYF. The V gene is TRBV11-2, the J gene TRBJ2-3, with 8 bases identical to TRBD2. The J segment lost 8 bases and the V segment lost 1 base, leaving 8 bases of the junction unmatched. The CDR3 length is 15 residues. CDR1 is SGHAT, CDR2 FQNNGV, per germline.